Listed here is a single TCR beta chain. Its antigen is unidentified. This PCR relied on a set of 60 Vbeta primers and 13 Jbeta primers. Using immunoSEQ multiplex PCR, the repertoire was profiled, and TCRdb retains in-frame clones only, with some absent. Altogether 110,000 to 150,000 clones are present, about 74% being singletons, with the ten largest covering 1.5% to 2%. The data derive from a study of cytomegalovirus exposure and HLA in healthy donors. The study's findings and limits: Apart from CMV serostatus, no immune exposure information was available. What was likely a sequencing artifact was a cluster of highly shared sequence variants.

This CDR3 contains 12 residues. CDR1 is SGDLS and CDR2 is YYNGEE in the germline V gene. V was cut by 8 bases and J by 11 bases, with 19 bases left in between. Sample: PBMCs. This TCR derives from a woman aged 40 to 55 in good health and CMV-seronegative. The chain uses TRBV9 and TRBJ1-1; D not resolved. DNA of the CDR3: TGTGCCAGTTCCGGCAACCTCCCCAGGGCTTTCTTT. Protein sequence: CASSGNLPRAFF. Full variable domain (remainder filled in from reference TRBV9 and TRBJ1-1): DSGVTQTPKHLITATGQRVTLRCSPRSGDLSVYWYQQSLDQGLQFLIQYYNGEERAKGNILERFSAQQFPDLHSELNLSSLELGDSALYFCASSGNLPRAFFGQGTRLTVV.